This T cell receptor beta chain came from a study of a mutant IDH1 vaccine in newly diagnosed glioma. Germline-derived CDR1 and CDR2 are MNHEY and SVGAGI. V trimming: 0 bases; J trimming: 3 bases; junction bases outside the gene matches: 4. This CDR3 has 15 residues. Sequenced by immunoSEQ multiplex PCR; TCRdb stores in-frame clones only, minus some. Of 25,000 to 30,000 clones listed, around three quarters are singletons. The time point: week 35, safety follow-up. It was 300 ug of mutant IDH1 20-mer peptide that made up each vaccine dose, given with topical imiquimod. At weeks 1, 3, 5, 7, 11, 15, 19 and 23, patients received a vaccination, eight in all. New WHO grade 3 or 4 IDH1-mutant, ATRX-lost astrocytomas were present in all donors. A note on this clone: Its cognate antigen is unknown.

The material sequenced was PBMCs, taken from a glioma patient whose treatment included an IDH1 peptide vaccine. The V gene is TRBV6-5, the J gene TRBJ1-2, with TRBD1 matching 7 bases. The TCR comes from a man aged 50 to 60 with glioma. CDR3 in amino acids: CASSYSTGMDYGYTF. In nucleotides, the CDR3 is TGTGCCAGCAGTTACTCGACAGGGATGGACTATGGCTACACCTTC.